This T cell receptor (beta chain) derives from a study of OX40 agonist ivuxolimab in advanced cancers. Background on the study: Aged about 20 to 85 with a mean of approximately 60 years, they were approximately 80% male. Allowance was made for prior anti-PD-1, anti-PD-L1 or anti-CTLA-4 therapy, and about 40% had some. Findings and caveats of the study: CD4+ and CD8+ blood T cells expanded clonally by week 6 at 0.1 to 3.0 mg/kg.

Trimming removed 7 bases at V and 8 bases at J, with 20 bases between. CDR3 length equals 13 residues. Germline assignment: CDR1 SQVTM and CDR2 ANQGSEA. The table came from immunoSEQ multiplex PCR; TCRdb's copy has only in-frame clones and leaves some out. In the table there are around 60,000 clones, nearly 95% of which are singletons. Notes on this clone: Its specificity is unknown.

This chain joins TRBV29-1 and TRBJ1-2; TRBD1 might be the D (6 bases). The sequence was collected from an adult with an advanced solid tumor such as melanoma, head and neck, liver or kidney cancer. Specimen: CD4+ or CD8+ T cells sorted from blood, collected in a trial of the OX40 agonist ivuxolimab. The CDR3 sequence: CSATPTGTFGYTF. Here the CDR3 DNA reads TGCAGCGCCACACCTACCGGGACATTCGGCTACACCTTC.